Listed below are T cell receptor beta chains from one sample, sequenced in a study of blood T cell repertoires in COVID-19. Data came from immunoSEQ multiplex PCR; TCRdb stores just in-frame clones and leaves some out. The sample records approximately 200,000 clones, roughly 86% being singletons. Sequencing used peripheral blood. The receptors here all came from a woman aged 25 to 45 with active or convalescent COVID-19. Each CDR3 is given with its conserved first and last residue. D genes are given only for firm matches. Size is stated for part of the rows, as once, few or many counts, or as a class when the clone is expanded.

13	NA	NA	TRBJ1-2	TRBV11-3	TGTGCCAGCAGCCCCAGGAGGGGAGGAGGCTACACCTTC	CASSPRRGGGYTF
16	once	TRBD2	TRBJ2-7	TRBV25-1	TGTGCCAGCAGTGACCGGGGACTAGGAGGGGCCTACGAGCAGTACTTC	CASSDRGLGGAYEQYF
20	NA	TRBD1	TRBJ1-3	TRBV6-1	TGTGCCAGCAGTGCCGGACAGGGAATATTCCACCCCATCTCTGGAAACACCATATATTTT	CASSAGQGIFHPISGNTIYF
12	NA	NA	TRBJ2-7	TRBV6-1	TGTGCCAGCAGTGAGAGGTCAATCACGGAGTACTTC	CASSERSITEYF
16	NA	TRBD2	TRBJ2-1	TRBV9	TGTGCCAGCAGCGTAGGATCTAGCGGGGGGGCGTATGAGCAGTTCTTC	CASSVGSSGGAYEQFF
14	NA	TRBD1	TRBJ2-1	TRBV6-6	TGTGCCAGCAGTCGGACAGGGTCCTACAATGAGCAGTTCTTC	CASSRTGSYNEQFF
15	NA	NA	TRBJ2-6	TRBV15	TGTGCCACCAGCAGACGGGGGTCTGGGGCCAACGTCCTGACTTTC	CATSRRGSGANVLTF
13	NA	NA	TRBJ1-2	TRBV7-9	TGTGCCAGCACCCCCCTGGAACAGGGTGGCTACACCTTC	CASTPLEQGGYTF
16	NA	TRBD1	TRBJ2-1	TRBV10-3	TGTGCCATCAGTGAGCCTAGGACAGGGGTGGGCAATGAGCAGTTCTTC	CAISEPRTGVGNEQFF
18	NA	NA	TRBJ1-5	TRBV4-2	TGTGCCAGCAGCCAAGATTTAGGAGGGTTTCAGTTCAATCAGCCCCAGCATTTT	CASSQDLGGFQFNQPQHF
15	NA	TRBD2	TRBJ2-2	TRBV19	TGTGCCAGTAGTCCGGCTAGCGGGGGCACCGGGGAGCTGTTTTTT	CASSPASGGTGELFF
15	few	NA	TRBJ1-6	TRBV2	TGTGCCAGCAGTGAAATGGGGGGTCTAAATTCACCCCTCCACTTT	CASSEMGGLNSPLHF
14	NA	NA	TRBJ2-3	TRBV7-9	TGTGCCAGCAGCTTTGTTACTAGTACTTTGTGGCAGTATTTT	CASSFVTSTLWQYF
15	once	NA	TRBJ1-1	TRBV7-6	TGTGCCAGCAGCTCCAGACAGGCCGGGAACACTGAAGCTTTCTTT	CASSSRQAGNTEAFF
17	NA	NA	TRBJ2-1	TRBV5-4	TGTGCCAGCAGCTTGATGAGCAGGGCCTCTTCGAACAATGAGCAGTTCTTC	CASSLMSRASSNNEQFF
13	NA	NA	TRBJ1-1	TRBV15	TGTGCCACCAGCACCGTTGGGAGGACTGAAGCTTTCTTT	CATSTVGRTEAFF
13	NA	TRBD1	TRBJ2-7	TRBV7-9	TGTGCCAGCAGCCTAACAGGGGGGTACGAGCAGTACTTC	CASSLTGGYEQYF
14	NA	NA	TRBJ2-7	TRBV6-5	TGTGCCAGCAAACCGGGACTTGCTTCCTACGAGCAGTACTTC	CASKPGLASYEQYF
15	once	TRBD1	TRBJ2-3	TRBV24-1	TGTGCCACCAGCCAAACAGGGGTTAGTACAGATACGCAGTATTTT	CATSQTGVSTDTQYF
13	NA	NA	TRBJ2-5	TRBV28	TGTGCCAGCAGTTTAAGCGGAGGAGAGACCCAGTACTTC	CASSLSGGETQYF
13	NA	TRBD1	TRBJ2-7	TRBV6-1	TGTGCCAGCAGTGAACAGGGGGCCGGAGAGCAGTACTTC	CASSEQGAGEQYF
16	NA	TRBD2	TRBJ2-3	TRBV18	TGTGCCAGCTCACCAGGGACTAGCGGAGTCACAGATACGCAGTATTTT	CASSPGTSGVTDTQYF
16	NA	TRBD1	TRBJ1-6	TRBV18	TGTGCCAGCTCACCAAGTCTGGGACAGGGGGCATCACCCCTCCACTTT	CASSPSLGQGASPLHF
16	few	TRBD1	TRBJ1-1	TRBV27	TGTGCCAGCAGGCTGGACAGGGCTCATAGGAACACTGAAGCTTTCTTT	CASRLDRAHRNTEAFF
13	few	TRBD1	TRBJ2-3	TRBV9	TGTGCCAGCAGCTCCCCACAGGGGGATACGCAGTATTTT	CASSSPQGDTQYF
14	NA	TRBD1	TRBJ1-2	TRBV7-9	TGTGCCAGCAGCTTAGCAGGGGGCCACTATGGCTACACCTTC	CASSLAGGHYGYTF
14	NA	TRBD1	TRBJ1-1	TRBV6-5	TGTGCCAGCAGTTTTCGGACAGGGGGCACCTTAGCTTTCTTT	CASSFRTGGTLAFF
13	NA	NA	TRBJ2-3	TRBV7-2	TGTGCCAGCAGCTTAAGTCCCCGGCTAGCGAGGTATTTT	CASSLSPRLARYF
13	NA	NA	TRBJ1-2	TRBV10-3	TGTGCCATCAGTGGGGTACAGAACTATGGCTACACCTTC	CAISGVQNYGYTF